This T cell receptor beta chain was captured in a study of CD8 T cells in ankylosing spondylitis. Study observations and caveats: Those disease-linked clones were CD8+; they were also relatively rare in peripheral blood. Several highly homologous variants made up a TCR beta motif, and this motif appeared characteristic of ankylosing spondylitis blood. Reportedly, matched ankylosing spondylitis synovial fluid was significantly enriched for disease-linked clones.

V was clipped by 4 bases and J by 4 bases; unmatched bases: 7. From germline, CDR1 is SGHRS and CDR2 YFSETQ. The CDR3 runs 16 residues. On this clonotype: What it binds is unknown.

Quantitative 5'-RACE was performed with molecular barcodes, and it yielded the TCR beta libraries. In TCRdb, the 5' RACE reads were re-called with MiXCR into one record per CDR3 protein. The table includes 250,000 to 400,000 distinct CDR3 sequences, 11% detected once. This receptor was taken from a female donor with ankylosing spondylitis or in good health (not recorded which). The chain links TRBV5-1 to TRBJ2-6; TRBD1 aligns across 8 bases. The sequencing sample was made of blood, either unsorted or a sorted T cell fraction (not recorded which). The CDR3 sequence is CASSPWTGPGANVLTF. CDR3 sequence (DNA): TGCGCCAGCAGCCCATGGACAGGGCCCGGGGCCAACGTCCTGACTTTC.